This T cell receptor beta chain was sequenced in a study of beta chain features in type 1 diabetes. The sequenced template was cDNA made from the entire isolated RNA. Measured with immunoSEQ multiplex PCR; TCRdb has only the in-frame clones, and not every one. Altogether more than 120,000 clones are present, less than 15% being singletons, with the ten largest covering around 1.4%. Isolation of CD4+ naive, central memory, regulatory and stem cell-like memory cells was achieved by sorting via CD45RO/CCR7/CD25/CD127/CD95/CD27. Whole-study findings and limits: Equally in patients and controls, shorter templates might have been favored by PCR. For TCRB rearrangement, an influence of HLA type remained unresolved here. Patients with Type 1 diabetes showed moderately but significantly shorter TCRB CDR3s in all four CD4+ subsets. The naive, central memory and Treg TCRB repertoires of patients appeared to be more similar to one another than those of healthy donors.

CDR1 and CDR2 from the germline V gene are MNHEY and SVGAGI. The CDR3 is 14 residues long. The V and J ends lost 0 bases and 7 bases, in that order; junction bases with no gene match: 2. This clone was recorded a few times. What it recognizes is unknown. The specimen sequenced was central memory CD4+ T cells from blood. The source is a man younger than 35 with type 1 diabetes. The chain couples TRBV6-5 to TRBJ1-2, with TRBD1 matching 10 bases. Here the CDR3 DNA reads TGTGCCAGCAGTTACTCCGGGACAGGGGCTGGCTACACCTTC. Translating gives CASSYSGTGAGYTF.